Listed below are T cell receptor beta chains from one sample, sequenced in a study of blood T cell repertoires in COVID-19. Method: immunoSEQ multiplex PCR; TCRdb's copy keeps in-frame clones and lacks some. Of roughly 140,000 clones listed, 80% to 90% are singletons. Sequences were obtained from peripheral blood. These receptors originate from a human donor in a cohort sampled during active COVID-19. Each CDR3 is given with its conserved first and last residue.

J gene	V gene	CDR3 protein
TRBJ1-2	TRBV3-1/TRBV3-2	CASSQEGAYGYTF
TRBJ2-3	TRBV3-1/TRBV3-2	CASSHRTSGPTDTQYF
TRBJ2-5	TRBV5-1	CASSLSQVRETQYF
TRBJ1-3	TRBV6-5	CASRNGQAGNTIYF
TRBJ1-2	TRBV3-1/TRBV3-2	CASSRGGNYGYTF
TRBJ2-5	TRBV7-8	CASSRELIQETQYF
TRBJ2-3	TRBV11-3	CASSRTFLEAQYF
TRBJ2-2	TRBV7-2	CASSLERVWVAGELFF
TRBJ2-7	TRBV14	CASSHLLGTTYEQYF
TRBJ2-7	TRBV28	CASSSPTRERSYEQYF
TRBJ1-2	TRBV5-1	CASSLFPGGGYTF
TRBJ2-7	TRBV28	CASRAGGAEGGNEQYF
TRBJ1-2	TRBV19	CASSYSANYGYTF
TRBJ2-5	TRBV9	CASSVVATGNQETQYF
TRBJ1-1	TRBV12-3/TRBV12-4	CASSPNRVTEAFF
TRBJ2-7	TRBV27	CASRDLRASGYEQYF
TRBJ2-7	TRBV5-6	CASSPRSYEQYF
TRBJ1-2	TRBV6-2/TRBV6-3	CASSYQGYGYTF
TRBJ2-1	TRBV9	CASSATGSSYNEQFF
TRBJ1-2	TRBV2	CASSVRGRDLYGYTF
TRBJ1-5	TRBV27	CASSRLTTGNSNQPQHF
TRBJ1-2	TRBV4-3	CASSQDRQTNYGYTF
TRBJ2-7	TRBV29-1	CSVRGGLRHEQYF
TRBJ2-7	TRBV4-3	CASSPGGSYEQYF
TRBJ1-4	TRBV30	CAWSVSWDRGEKLFF
TRBJ1-2	TRBV5-8	CASSGIRGQDGYTF
TRBJ1-3	TRBV5-1	CASSVTGTGGRSGNTIYF
TRBJ2-4	TRBV18	CASSPRGQAAKNIQYF
TRBJ2-5	TRBV15	CATSREPGQETQYF
TRBJ2-2	TRBV18	CASSPQGAPNTGELFF
TRBJ1-2	TRBV7-2	CASSTQGTTYGYTF
TRBJ1-4	TRBV19	CASSYQANEKLFF
TRBJ1-2	TRBV5-1	CASSPWTGFGYTF
TRBJ1-1	TRBV12-3/TRBV12-4	CASSRRLTEAFF
TRBJ2-1	TRBV9	CASSAGAAWGGSYNEQFF
TRBJ2-2	TRBV4-1	CASSQGSTGGKGTGELFF
TRBJ2-5	TRBV3-1/TRBV3-2	CASSPRLAGYPQETQYF
TRBJ1-4	TRBV30	CAWSVRGGSTNEKLFF
TRBJ1-1	TRBV5-1	CASSSSQGGTEAFF
TRBJ2-7	TRBV9	CASSVGVGLYEQYF
TRBJ2-1	TRBV27	CASSRPGSYNEQFF
TRBJ2-3	TRBV19	CASNGQGVMDTQYF
TRBJ1-5	TRBV7-9	CASSLASSNQPQHF
TRBJ2-1	TRBV5-1	CASSPLGAGGRNEQFF